These 4 T cell receptor beta chains originate from one sample sequenced in a study of blood T cell repertoires in COVID-19. Method: immunoSEQ multiplex PCR; TCRdb's copy keeps in-frame clones and lacks some. The sample contains 150,000 to 200,000 clones, 85% to 95% of which appear only once. Sequences were obtained from peripheral blood. All receptors come from a man between 45 and 60 years old with acute or convalescent COVID-19.

The chain couples TRBV19 to TRBJ2-5; 13 bases fit TRBD2. The CDR3 runs 18 residues. Germline V gene data show CDR1 as LNHDA and CDR2 as SQIVND (reference sequence). Trimming took 5 bases from V and 5 from J; bases not matched to a gene: 14. CDR3 region: CASSPLAGGPTRYETQYF. Here the CDR3 DNA reads TGTGCCAGTAGTCCACTAGCGGGGGGGCCAACTCGTTATGAGACCCAGTACTTC. The full variable domain, with the rest looked up from reference TRBV19 and TRBJ2-5, is DGGITQSPKYLFRKEGQNVTLSCEQNLNHDAMYWYRQDPGQGLRLIYYSQIVNDFQKGDIAEGYSVSREKKESFPLTVTSAQKNPTAFYLCASSPLAGGPTRYETQYFGPGTRLLVL.

The J gene is TRBJ2-7, the V gene TRBV6-5; D is unresolved. Germline CDR1 MNHEY, CDR2 SVGAGI. The length of the CDR3 is 14 residues. Trimming stripped 0 bases from V and 0 bases from J, with 6 bases between. The CDR3 nucleotides read TGTGCCAGCAGTTACTCGGCTAGCTCCTACGAGCAGTACTTC. Residues: CASSYSASSYEQYF.

The rearrangement uses TRBV7-3 and TRBJ1-1; D uncertain. Deletions cut 2 bases from V and 5 bases from J, with 9 bases between. CDR1 SGHTA and CDR2 FQGTGA come from the germline V gene. This CDR3 spans 13 amino acids. The CDR3 sequence is CASSLSEGTEAFF. In nucleotides, the CDR3 is TGTGCCAGCAGCTTATCTGAGGGAACTGAAGCTTTCTTT.

The rearrangement joins TRBV6-5 to TRBJ1-2; D is possibly TRBD1 (5 bases). V shed 2 bases and J shed 4 bases, with 14 bases lying between them. CDR3 length: 15 amino acids. Germline loops: CDR1 MNHEY, CDR2 SVGAGI. DNA for the CDR3: TGTGCCAGCAGTTACGCGGGGGGGGGATCCTATGGCTACACCTTC. It codes for CASSYAGGGSYGYTF.